This T cell receptor (beta chain) was sequenced for a study of T cell changes during pregnancy in multiple sclerosis. V was pared by 1 base and J by 5 bases, with 10 bases of the junction left unmatched. There are 15 residues in the CDR3. Germline V gene sequence: CDR1 GTSNPN, CDR2 SVGIG (reference sequence). TCRdb's table, derived via immunoSEQ multiplex PCR, lists solely in-frame clones and lacks some. Of about 72,000 clones detected, 90% to 95% appear once; the ten largest clones hold roughly 0.7%. The clonotype was recovered from a female donor in good health, enrolled as a control in a pregnancy study. The sample in question was peripheral blood, obtained in the third trimester of pregnancy. The rearrangement links TRBV30 to TRBJ2-5; 7 bases map to TRBD2. DNA of the CDR3: TGTGCCTGGAGTGCCGCGGGAGATGGGGAGGAGACCCAGTACTTC. Translated: CAWSAAGDGEETQYF.